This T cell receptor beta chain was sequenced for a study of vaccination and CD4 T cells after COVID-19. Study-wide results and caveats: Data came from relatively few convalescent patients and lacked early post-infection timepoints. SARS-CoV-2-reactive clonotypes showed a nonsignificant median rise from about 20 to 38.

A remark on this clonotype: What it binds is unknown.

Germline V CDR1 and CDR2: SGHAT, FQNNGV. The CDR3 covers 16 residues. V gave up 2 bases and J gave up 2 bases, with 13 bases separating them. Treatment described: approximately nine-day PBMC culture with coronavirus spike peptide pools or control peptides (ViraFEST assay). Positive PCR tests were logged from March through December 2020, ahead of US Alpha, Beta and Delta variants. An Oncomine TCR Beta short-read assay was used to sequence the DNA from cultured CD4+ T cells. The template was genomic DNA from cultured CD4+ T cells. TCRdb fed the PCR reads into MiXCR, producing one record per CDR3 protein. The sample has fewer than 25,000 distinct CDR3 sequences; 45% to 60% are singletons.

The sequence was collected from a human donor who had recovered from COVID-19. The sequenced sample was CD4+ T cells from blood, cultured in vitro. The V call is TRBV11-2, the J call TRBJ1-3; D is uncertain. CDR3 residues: CASSLLTPATGNTIYF. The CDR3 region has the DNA TGTGCCAGCAGCTTATTGACCCCGGCAACTGGAAACACCATATATTTT.